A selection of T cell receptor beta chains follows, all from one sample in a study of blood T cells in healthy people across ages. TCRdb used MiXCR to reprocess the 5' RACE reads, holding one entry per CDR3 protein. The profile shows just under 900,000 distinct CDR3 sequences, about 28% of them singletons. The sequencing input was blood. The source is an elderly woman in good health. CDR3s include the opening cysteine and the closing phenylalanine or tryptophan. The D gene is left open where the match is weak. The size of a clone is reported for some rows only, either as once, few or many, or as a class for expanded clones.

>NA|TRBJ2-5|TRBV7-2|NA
CACSLGWGGETQYF
TGTGCCTGCAGCTTAGGGTGGGGAGGCGAGACCCAGTACTTC
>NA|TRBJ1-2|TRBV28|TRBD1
CASSTAGTGPRYTF
TGTGCCAGCAGCACAGCCGGGACAGGGCCGCGCTACACCTTC
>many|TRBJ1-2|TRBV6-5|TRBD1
CASSWDSGYGYTF
TGTGCCAGCAGTTGGGACAGCGGATATGGCTACACCTTC
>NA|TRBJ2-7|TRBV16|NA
CASGQSGLGGAFSYEQYF
TGTGCCAGCGGCCAATCGGGGCTTGGGGGCGCTTTTTCCTACGAGCAGTACTTC
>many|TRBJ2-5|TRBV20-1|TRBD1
CSARAGQGYQETQYF
TGCAGTGCTAGGGCCGGACAGGGGTACCAAGAGACCCAGTACTTC
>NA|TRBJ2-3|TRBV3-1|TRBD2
CASSQEVAGAADTQYF
TGTGCCAGCAGCCAAGAAGTAGCGGGGGCTGCAGATACGCAGTATTTT
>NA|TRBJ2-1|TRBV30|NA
CAWSVLRTDNEQFF
TGTGCCTGGAGTGTACTTAGGACTGACAATGAGCAGTTCTTC
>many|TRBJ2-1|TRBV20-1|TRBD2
CSAREGGGTEQFF
TGCAGTGCTAGAGAGGGGGGGGGGACTGAGCAGTTCTTC
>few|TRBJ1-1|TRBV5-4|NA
CASSPWGGGGGEAFF
TGTGCCAGCAGCCCGTGGGGGGGCGGAGGGGGTGAAGCTTTCTTT
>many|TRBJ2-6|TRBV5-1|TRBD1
CASSVWTGAISGANVLTF
TGCGCCAGCAGCGTTTGGACAGGGGCGATCTCTGGGGCCAACGTCCTGACTTTC
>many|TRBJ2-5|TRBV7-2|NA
CASSQGTLETQYF
TGTGCCAGCAGCCAGGGGACGTTGGAGACCCAGTACTTC
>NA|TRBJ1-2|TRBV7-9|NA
CASSPSDRGVSGGYTF
TGTGCCAGCAGCCCATCGGATCGGGGGGTATCGGGAGGCTACACCTTC
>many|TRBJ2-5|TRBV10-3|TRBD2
CAISDRGLAIGETQYF
TGTGCCATCAGTGACCGCGGACTAGCGATAGGGGAGACCCAGTACTTC
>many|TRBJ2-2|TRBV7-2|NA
CASSLTIQNTGELFF
TGTGCCAGCAGCTTAACAATTCAAAACACCGGGGAGCTGTTTTTT
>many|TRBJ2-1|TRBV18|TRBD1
CASSPGQGSGNEQFF
TGTGCCAGCTCACCAGGACAGGGATCGGGCAATGAGCAGTTCTTC
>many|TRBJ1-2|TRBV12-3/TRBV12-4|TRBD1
CASSLMGTGKIGYTF
TGTGCCAGCAGTTTAATGGGGACAGGGAAGATTGGCTACACCTTC
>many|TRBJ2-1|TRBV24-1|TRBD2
CATGPIGGGTSSYNEQFF
TGTGCCACCGGGCCAATCGGCGGGGGAACAAGCTCCTACAATGAGCAGTTCTTC
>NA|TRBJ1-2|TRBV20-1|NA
CGAPQGPPRGYGYTF
TGCGGTGCACCTCAGGGACCTCCTCGCGGCTATGGCTACACCTTC
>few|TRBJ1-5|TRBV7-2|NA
CASSLESHQNQPQHF
TGTGCCAGCAGCTTAGAATCTCATCAAAATCAGCCCCAGCATTTT
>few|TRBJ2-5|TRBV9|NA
CASSPYGGAETQYF
TGTGCCAGCAGCCCCTACGGGGGCGCAGAGACCCAGTACTTC
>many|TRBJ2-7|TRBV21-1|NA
CATPGVYEQYF
TGTGCCACCCCGGGGGTGTACGAGCAGTACTTC
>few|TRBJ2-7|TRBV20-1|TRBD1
CSAKQGALSSYEQYF
TGCAGTGCAAAACAGGGGGCCCTTAGCTCCTACGAGCAGTACTTC
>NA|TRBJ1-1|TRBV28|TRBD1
CASSLDRGKRAFF
TGTGCCAGCAGTTTGGACAGGGGAAAGCGGGCTTTCTTT
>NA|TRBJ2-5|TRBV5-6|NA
CASSFQPGERETQYF
TGTGCCAGCAGCTTCCAACCGGGGGAGCGGGAGACCCAGTACTTC
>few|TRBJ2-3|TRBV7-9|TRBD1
CASSLVLGTTRGLRTDTQYF
TGTGCCAGCAGCTTAGTCTTGGGGACCACAAGGGGGCTCCGCACAGATACGCAGTATTTT
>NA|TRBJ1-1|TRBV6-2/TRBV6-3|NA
CASRYSGGGTEAFF
TGTGCCAGCAGGTATAGCGGCGGGGGGACTGAAGCTTTCTTT
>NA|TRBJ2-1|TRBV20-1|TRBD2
CSATLTSGRPNFSYNEQFF
TGCAGTGCTACCTTGACTAGCGGGAGGCCTAATTTCTCCTACAATGAGCAGTTCTTC
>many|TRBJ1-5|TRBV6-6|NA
CASSSGQNQPQHF
TGTGCCAGCAGTTCCGGACAGAATCAGCCCCAGCATTTT
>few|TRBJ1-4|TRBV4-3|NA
CASSQGTRREKLFF
TGCGCCAGCAGCCAAGGCACAAGGAGGGAAAAACTGTTTTTT
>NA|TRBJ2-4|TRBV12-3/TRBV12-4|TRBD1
CASSLGDRLSLVQYF
TGTGCCAGCAGTTTAGGGGACAGGTTGTCTTTGGTGCAGTACTTC
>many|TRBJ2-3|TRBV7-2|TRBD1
CASSSDRQGSTDTQYF
TGTGCCAGCAGCTCTGACCGACAGGGGAGCACAGATACGCAGTATTTT
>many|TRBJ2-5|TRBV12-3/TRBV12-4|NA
CASSFSGGRGETQYF
TGTGCCAGCAGTTTTTCCGGGGGCCGCGGAGAGACCCAGTACTTC
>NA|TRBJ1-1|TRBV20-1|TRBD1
CSAHETGRFTEAFF
TGCAGTGCTCATGAGACAGGGAGGTTCACTGAAGCTTTCTTT
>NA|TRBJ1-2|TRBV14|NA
CASSPLGVERDGYTF
TGTGCCAGCAGCCCTCTCGGGGTGGAGAGGGATGGCTACACCTTC
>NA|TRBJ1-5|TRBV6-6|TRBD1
CASSPGQVDQPQHF
TGTGCCAGCAGTCCTGGACAGGTGGATCAGCCCCAGCATTTT
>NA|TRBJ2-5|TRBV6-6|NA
CASSYAPGLLKETQYF
TGTGCCAGCAGTTACGCTCCGGGACTCCTGAAGGAGACCCAGTACTTC
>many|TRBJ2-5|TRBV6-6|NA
CASSPIGRGETQYF
TGTGCCAGCAGCCCTATAGGGCGGGGAGAGACCCAGTACTTC
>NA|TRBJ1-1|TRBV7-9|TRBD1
CASSLTGPNEAFF
TGTGCCAGCAGCTTGACAGGGCCCAATGAAGCTTTCTTT
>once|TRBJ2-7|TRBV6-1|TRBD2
CASSPGLGIAGLSYEQYF
TGTGCCAGCAGTCCGGGTCTGGGGATAGCGGGACTATCCTACGAGCAGTACTTC
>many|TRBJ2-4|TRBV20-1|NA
CSAQLQGEVDIQYF
TGCAGTGCACAACTTCAGGGGGAGGTGGACATTCAGTACTTC
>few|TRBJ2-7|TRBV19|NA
CASSPPGGLNYEQYF
TGTGCCAGTAGTCCCCCTGGTGGGCTAAATTACGAGCAGTACTTC
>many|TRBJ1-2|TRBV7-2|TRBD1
CASSTQGALGYTF
TGTGCCAGCAGCACACAGGGGGCCTTAGGCTACACCTTC
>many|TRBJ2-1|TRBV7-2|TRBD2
CASSPRLAGGQDEQFF
TGTGCCAGCAGCCCAAGACTAGCGGGGGGGCAGGATGAGCAGTTCTTC
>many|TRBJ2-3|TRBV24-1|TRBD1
CATSDFGTGRGTDTQYF
TGTGCCACCAGTGATTTTGGGACAGGGAGGGGCACAGATACGCAGTATTTT
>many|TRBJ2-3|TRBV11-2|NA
CASSDRARGPYTDTQYF
TGTGCCAGCAGCGACAGGGCACGGGGGCCCTACACAGATACGCAGTATTTT
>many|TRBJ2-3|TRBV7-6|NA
CASSLQSLTTGPQYF
TGTGCCAGCAGCTTGCAGAGTTTGACAACGGGTCCGCAGTATTTT
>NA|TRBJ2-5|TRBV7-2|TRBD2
CASSPRTSGGWETQYF
TGTGCCAGCAGCCCTCGGACTAGCGGGGGGTGGGAGACCCAGTACTTC
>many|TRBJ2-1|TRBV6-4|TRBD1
CASSAATGGGEQFF
TGTGCCAGCAGCGCGGCGACAGGGGGCGGTGAGCAGTTCTTC
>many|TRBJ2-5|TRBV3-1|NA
CASSQVQIPKAETQYF
TGTGCCAGCAGCCAAGTACAGATCCCAAAGGCGGAGACCCAGTACTTC
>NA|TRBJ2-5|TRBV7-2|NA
CASSSYPGRGETQYF
TGTGCCAGCAGCTCCTATCCGGGACGAGGAGAGACCCAGTACTTC
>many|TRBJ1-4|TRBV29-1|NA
CSVYDRVSNEKLFF
TGCAGCGTTTACGACAGAGTATCTAATGAAAAACTGTTTTTT